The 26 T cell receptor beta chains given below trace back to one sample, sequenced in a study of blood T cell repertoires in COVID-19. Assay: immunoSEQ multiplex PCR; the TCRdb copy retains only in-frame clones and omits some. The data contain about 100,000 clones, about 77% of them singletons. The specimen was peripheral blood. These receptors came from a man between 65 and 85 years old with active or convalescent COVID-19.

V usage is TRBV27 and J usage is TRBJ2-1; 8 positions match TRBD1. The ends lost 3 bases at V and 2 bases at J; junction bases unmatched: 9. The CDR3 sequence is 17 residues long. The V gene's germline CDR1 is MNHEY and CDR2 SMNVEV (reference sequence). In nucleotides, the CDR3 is TGTGCCAGCAGTTTCCCCAGACAGGGGAGTCCCTACAATGAGCAGTTCTTC. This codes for CASSFPRQGSPYNEQFF.

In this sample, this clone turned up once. The CDR3 bases are TGTGCCAGCAGAAGACAGGGGGCGGATAGCACAGATACGCAGTATTTT. This sequence encodes CASRRQGADSTDTQYF. The chain employs TRBV5-5 and TRBJ2-3; TRBD1 matches at 10 bases. V trimming: 5 bases; J trimming: 0 bases; junction bases outside the gene matches: 6. There are 16 residues in the CDR3. CDR1 and CDR2 (germline): SGHKS, YYEKEE (reference sequence).

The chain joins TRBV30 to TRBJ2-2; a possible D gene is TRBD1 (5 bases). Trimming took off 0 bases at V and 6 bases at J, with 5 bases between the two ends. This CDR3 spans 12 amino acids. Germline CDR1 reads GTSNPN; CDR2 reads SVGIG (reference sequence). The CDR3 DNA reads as TGTGCCTGGAGTGTAGGGGCCGGGGAGCTGTTTTTT. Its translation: CAWSVGAGELFF.

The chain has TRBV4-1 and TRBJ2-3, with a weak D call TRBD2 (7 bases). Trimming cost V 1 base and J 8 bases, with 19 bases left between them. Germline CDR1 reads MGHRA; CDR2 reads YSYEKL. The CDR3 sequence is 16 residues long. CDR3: CASSQAWGGAPGTQYF. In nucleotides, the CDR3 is TGCGCCAGCAGCCAAGCATGGGGGGGGGCCCCCGGTACGCAGTATTTT.

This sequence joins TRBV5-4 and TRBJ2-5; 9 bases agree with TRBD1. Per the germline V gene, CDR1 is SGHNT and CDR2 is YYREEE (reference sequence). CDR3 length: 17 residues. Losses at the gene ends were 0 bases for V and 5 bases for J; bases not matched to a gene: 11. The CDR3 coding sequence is TGTGCCAGCAGCTTGGTGGGACTGACAGGGGGAGGGGAGACCCAGTACTTC. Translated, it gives CASSLVGLTGGGETQYF.

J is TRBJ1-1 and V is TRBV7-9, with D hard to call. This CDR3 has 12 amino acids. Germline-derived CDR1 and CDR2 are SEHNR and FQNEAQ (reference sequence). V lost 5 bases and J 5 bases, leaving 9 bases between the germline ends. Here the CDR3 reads CASSAGMTEAFF. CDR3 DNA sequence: TGTGCCAGCAGCGCCGGGATGACTGAAGCTTTCTTT.

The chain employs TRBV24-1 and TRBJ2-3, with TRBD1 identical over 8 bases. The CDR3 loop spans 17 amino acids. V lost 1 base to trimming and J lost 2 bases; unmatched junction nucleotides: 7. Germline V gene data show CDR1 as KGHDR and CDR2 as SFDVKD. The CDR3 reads CATSDFMGTGSTDTQYF. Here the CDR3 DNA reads TGTGCCACCAGTGATTTCATGGGGACAGGTTCCACAGATACGCAGTATTTT.

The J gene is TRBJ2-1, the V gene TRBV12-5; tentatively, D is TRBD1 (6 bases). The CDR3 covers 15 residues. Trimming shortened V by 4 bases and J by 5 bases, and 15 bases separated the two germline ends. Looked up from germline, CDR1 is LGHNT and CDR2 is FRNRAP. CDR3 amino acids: CASGSRSWGHNEQFF. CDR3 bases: TGTGCTAGTGGTTCCCGGTCCTGGGGGCACAATGAGCAGTTCTTC.

For the CDR3, the DNA is TGTGCCAGCAGCTTGGTCGGATCGGTAGGGGTTCCTAGAGGGGCCAACGTCCTGACTTTC. Encoded protein: CASSLVGSVGVPRGANVLTF. The gene calls are TRBV5-5 and TRBJ2-6, with D maybe TRBD1 (5 bases). The CDR3 has 20 amino acids. Germline V lookup: CDR1 SGHKS, CDR2 YYEKEE (reference sequence). V lost 0 bases, J lost 4 bases, and 23 bases lay in between.

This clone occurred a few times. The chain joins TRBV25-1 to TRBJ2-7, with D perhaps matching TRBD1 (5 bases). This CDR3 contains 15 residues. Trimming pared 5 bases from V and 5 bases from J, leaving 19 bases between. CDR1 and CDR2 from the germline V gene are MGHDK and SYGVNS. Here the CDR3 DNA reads TGTGCCAGCAGTCAAGAAGGGCAGGGTCGTGACGAGCAGTACTTC. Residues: CASSQEGQGRDEQYF.

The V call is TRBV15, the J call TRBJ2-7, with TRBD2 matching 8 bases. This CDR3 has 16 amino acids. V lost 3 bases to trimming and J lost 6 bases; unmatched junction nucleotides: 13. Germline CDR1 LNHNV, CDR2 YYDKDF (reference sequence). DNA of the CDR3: TGTGCCACCAGCAGGGCCTTGGGGCAGGCGGGGGGCGAGCAGTACTTC. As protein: CATSRALGQAGGEQYF.

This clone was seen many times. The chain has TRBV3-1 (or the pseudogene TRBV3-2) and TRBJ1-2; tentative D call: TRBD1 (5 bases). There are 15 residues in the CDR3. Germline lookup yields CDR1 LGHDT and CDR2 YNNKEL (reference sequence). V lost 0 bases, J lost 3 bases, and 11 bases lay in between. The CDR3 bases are TGTGCCAGCAGCCAAGATCTAGTCAGGGACTATGGCTACACCTTC. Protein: CASSQDLVRDYGYTF.

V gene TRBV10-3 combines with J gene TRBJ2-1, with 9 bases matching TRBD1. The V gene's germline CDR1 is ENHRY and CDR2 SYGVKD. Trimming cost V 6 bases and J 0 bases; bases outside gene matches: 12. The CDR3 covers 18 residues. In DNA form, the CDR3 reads TGTGCCATCAGGAGGGACAGGGTATCCGGCCTCTCCTACAATGAGCAGTTCTTC. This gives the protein CAIRRDRVSGLSYNEQFF.

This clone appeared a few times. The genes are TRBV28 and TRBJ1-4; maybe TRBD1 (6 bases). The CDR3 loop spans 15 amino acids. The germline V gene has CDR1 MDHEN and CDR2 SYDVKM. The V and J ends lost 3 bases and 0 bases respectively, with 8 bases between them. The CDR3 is CASSLRGPTNEKLFF. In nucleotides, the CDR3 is TGTGCCAGCAGTTTGCGGGGGCCAACTAATGAAAAACTGTTTTTT.

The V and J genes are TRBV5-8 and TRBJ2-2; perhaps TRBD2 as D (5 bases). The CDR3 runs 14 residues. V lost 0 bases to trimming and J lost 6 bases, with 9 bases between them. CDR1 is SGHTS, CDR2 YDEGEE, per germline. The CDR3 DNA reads TGTGCCAGCAGCTTGGGGCAGAGGGCCGGGGAGCTGTTTTTT. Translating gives CASSLGQRAGELFF. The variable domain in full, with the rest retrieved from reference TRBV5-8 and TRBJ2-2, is EAGVTQSPTHLIKTRGQQATLRCSPISGHTSVYWYQQALGLGLQFLLWYDEGEERNRGNFPPRFSGRQFPNYSSELNVNALELEDSALYLCASSLGQRAGELFFGEGSRLTVL.

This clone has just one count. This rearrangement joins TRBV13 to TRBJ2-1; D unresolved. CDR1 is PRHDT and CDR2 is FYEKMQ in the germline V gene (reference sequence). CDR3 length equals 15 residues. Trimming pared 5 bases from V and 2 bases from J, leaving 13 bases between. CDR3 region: CASSHRALTYNEQFF. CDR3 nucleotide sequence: TGTGCCAGCAGCCACAGAGCCTTAACCTACAATGAGCAGTTCTTC.

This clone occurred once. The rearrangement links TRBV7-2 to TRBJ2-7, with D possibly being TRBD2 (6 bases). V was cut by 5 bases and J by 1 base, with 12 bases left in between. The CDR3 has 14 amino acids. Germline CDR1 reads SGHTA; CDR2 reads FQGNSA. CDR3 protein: CASSPEGRSYEQYF. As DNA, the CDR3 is TGTGCCAGCAGCCCAGAGGGGAGGTCCTACGAGCAGTACTTC.

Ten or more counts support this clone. The CDR3 DNA is TGTGCCAGCTCACGGGACTGGCAAGAGACCCAGTACTTC. It specifies CASSRDWQETQYF. V gene TRBV18 combines with J gene TRBJ2-5; weak D call: TRBD2 (6 bases). With 4 bases removed from V and 2 bases from J, the gap between germline ends came to 8 bases. Per the germline V gene, CDR1 is KGHSH and CDR2 is LQKENI. The CDR3 has 13 amino acids.

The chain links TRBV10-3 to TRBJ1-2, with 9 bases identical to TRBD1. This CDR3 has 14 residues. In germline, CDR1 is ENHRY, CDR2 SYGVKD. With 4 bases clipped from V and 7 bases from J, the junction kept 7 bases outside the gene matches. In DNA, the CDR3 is TGTGCCATCAGTGTTGGACAGGGGATAGGTGGCTACACCTTC. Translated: CAISVGQGIGGYTF.

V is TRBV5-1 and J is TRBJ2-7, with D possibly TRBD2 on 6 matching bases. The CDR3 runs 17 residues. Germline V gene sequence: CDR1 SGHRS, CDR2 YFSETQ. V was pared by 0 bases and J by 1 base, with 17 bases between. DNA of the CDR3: TGCGCCAGCAGCTTGGTAGGGACGGGAGCAGCGTCCTACGAGCAGTACTTC. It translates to CASSLVGTGAASYEQYF.

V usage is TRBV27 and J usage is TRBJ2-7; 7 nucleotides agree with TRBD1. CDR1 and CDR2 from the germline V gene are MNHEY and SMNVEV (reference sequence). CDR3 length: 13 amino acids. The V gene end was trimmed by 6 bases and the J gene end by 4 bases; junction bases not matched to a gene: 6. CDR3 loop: CASSHDRVYEQYF. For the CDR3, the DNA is TGTGCCAGCAGCCACGACAGGGTTTACGAGCAGTACTTC.

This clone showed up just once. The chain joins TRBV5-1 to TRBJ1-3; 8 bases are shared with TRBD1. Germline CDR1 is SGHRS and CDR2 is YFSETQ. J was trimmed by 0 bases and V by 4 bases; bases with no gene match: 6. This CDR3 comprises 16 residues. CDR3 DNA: TGCGCCAGCAGCGACCCGGGACAGGCCTCTGGAAACACCATATATTTT. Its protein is CASSDPGQASGNTIYF.

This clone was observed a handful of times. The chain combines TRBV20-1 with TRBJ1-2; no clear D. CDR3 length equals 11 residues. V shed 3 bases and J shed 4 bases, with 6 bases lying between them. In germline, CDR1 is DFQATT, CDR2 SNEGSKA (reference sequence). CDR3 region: CSASPGYGYTF. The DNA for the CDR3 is TGCAGTGCTAGCCCCGGCTATGGCTACACCTTC.

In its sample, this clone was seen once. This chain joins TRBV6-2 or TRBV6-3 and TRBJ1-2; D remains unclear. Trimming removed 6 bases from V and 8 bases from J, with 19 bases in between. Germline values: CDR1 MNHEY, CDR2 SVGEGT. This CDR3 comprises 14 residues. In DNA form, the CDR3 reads TGTGCCAGCAGCGGAAACTTCGTTAGCGGGGGCTACACCTTC. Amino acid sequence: CASSGNFVSGGYTF.

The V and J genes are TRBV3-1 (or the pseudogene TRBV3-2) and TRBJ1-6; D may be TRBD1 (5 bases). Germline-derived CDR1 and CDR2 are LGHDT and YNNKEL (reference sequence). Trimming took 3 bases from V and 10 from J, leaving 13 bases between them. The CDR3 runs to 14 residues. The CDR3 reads CASSQDTLSSPLHF. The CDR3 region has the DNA TGTGCCAGCAGCCAGGACACCCTTTCCTCACCCCTCCACTTT.

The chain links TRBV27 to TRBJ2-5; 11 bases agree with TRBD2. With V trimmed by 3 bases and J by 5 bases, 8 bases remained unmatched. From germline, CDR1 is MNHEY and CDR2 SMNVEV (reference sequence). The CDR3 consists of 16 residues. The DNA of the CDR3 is TGTGCCAGCAGTTTGGGCACTAGCGGGAGTGTGGAGACCCAGTACTTC. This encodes CASSLGTSGSVETQYF.